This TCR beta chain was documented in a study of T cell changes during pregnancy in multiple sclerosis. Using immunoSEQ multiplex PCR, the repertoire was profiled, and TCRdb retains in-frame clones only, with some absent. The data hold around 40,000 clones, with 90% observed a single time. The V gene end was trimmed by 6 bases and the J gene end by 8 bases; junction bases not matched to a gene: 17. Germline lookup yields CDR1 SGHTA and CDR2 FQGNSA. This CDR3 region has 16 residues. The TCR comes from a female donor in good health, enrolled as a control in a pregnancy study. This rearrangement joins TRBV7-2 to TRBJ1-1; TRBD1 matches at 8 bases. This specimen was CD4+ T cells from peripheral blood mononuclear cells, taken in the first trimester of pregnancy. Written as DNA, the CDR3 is TGTGCCAGCAGAAAAACACCGGGGGCCCCAGGGGGCGAAGCTTTCTTT. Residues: CASRKTPGAPGGEAFF.